Below, 26 T cell receptor beta chains from the same sample are listed, as sequenced in a study of blood T cells in healthy people across ages. Combining a sample-barcoded 5' primer with a J-beta primer mix, a second PCR ran for roughly 7 to 12 cycles. TCRdb reprocessed the 5' RACE reads via MiXCR and lists one record per CDR3 protein. The profile shows about 730,000 distinct CDR3 sequences, roughly 43% of them singletons. The specimen was blood. The origin of the receptors is a woman aged 55-69 years in good health.

This chain joins TRBV7-8 and TRBJ2-1; no firm D call. Germline CDR1 is SGHVS and CDR2 is FQNEAQ. V shed 0 bases and J shed 6 bases, with 6 bases lying between them. CDR3 length equals 13 residues. CDR3 nucleotides: TGTGCCAGCAGCTTAGCCCCGAGCAATGAGCAGTTCTTC. Translating it yields CASSLAPSNEQFF. Full variable domain (outside the CDR3, taken from reference TRBV7-8 and TRBJ2-1): GAGVSQSPRYKVAKRGQDVALRCDPISGHVSLFWYQQALGQGPEFLTYFQNEAQLDKSGLPSDRFFAERPEGSVSTLKIQRTQQEDSAVYLCASSLAPSNEQFFGPGTRLTVL.

The V call is TRBV7-3, the J call TRBJ2-5; D might be TRBD2 (6 bases). The J call may be faulty, since TRBJ2-7 better matches the DNA end. The germline V gene has CDR1 SGHTA and CDR2 FQGTGA. The CDR3 is made up of 14 amino acids. In DNA form, the CDR3 reads TGTGCCAGCAGCGTCAATAGCGGTAGTGGCGAGCAGTACTTC. Its translation is CASSVNSGSGEQYF.

The CDR3 protein is CRASMGNTQYF. DNA for the CDR3: TGCAGGGCTTCTATGGGGAATACGCAGTATTTT. This chain links TRBV20-1 with TRBJ2-3; D is unresolved. The CDR3 is made up of 11 amino acids. CDR1 is DFQATT and CDR2 is SNEGSKA in the germline V gene (reference sequence).

This clonotype was picked up a small number of times. The chain couples TRBV21-1 to TRBJ2-7; no check of the table's D call, TRBD2, against the DNA was made. TRBV21-1 counts as a pseudogene. The CDR3 has 17 amino acids. The CDR3 sequence is CASSTRALAGYSYEQYF. CDR3 nucleotides: TGTGCCAGCAGCACTCGAGCCCTAGCGGGGTATTCCTACGAGCAGTACTTC.

A remark on this clonotype: A read error may explain this, as a much larger clone is one base away. In nucleotides, the CDR3 is TGTGCCAGCAGCCTCCCCGGGATGTTGAACTATGGCTACACCTTC. Translating gives CASSLPGMLNYGYTF. The chain recombines TRBV7-2 with TRBJ1-2; D unclear. Trimming took 5 bases from V and 2 from J, leaving 15 bases between them. The CDR3 consists of 15 residues. Germline V lookup: CDR1 SGHTA, CDR2 FQGNSA.

The V and J genes are TRBV29-1 and TRBJ2-7; a possible D gene is TRBD1 (5 bases). The germline V gene encodes CDR1 SQVTM and CDR2 ANQGSEA. The V end lost 7 bases, the J end lost 0 bases, and 10 bases lay between the germline ends. There are 12 residues in the CDR3. The CDR3 protein is CSANTGSYEQYF. The DNA of the CDR3 is TGCAGCGCAAACACAGGCTCCTACGAGCAGTACTTC.

This clonotype occurred a few times. The rearrangement uses TRBV11-2 and TRBJ2-7, with 7 positions matching TRBD2. Germline V gene sequence: CDR1 SGHAT, CDR2 FQNNGV. This CDR3 contains 14 residues. The J segment lost 3 bases and the V segment lost 3 bases, leaving 5 bases of the junction unmatched. The CDR3 nucleotides read TGTGCCAGCAGCTTTTTGCGGGGGAGCTACGAGCAGTACTTC. Amino acids: CASSFLRGSYEQYF.

This clonotype has more than one count but fewer than ten. This rearrangement joins TRBV29-1 to TRBJ2-7; the D is unclear. Germline CDR1 and CDR2: SQVTM and ANQGSEA. The V end was cut by 4 bases, the J end by 3 bases, with 7 bases between. The CDR3 has 11 amino acids. In nucleotides, the CDR3 is TGCAGCGTTGGACTGCACTACGAGCAGTACTTC. It is translated as CSVGLHYEQYF.

The V gene is TRBV6-6, the J gene TRBJ1-2; 10 bases are shared with TRBD1. CDR1 MNHNY and CDR2 SVGAGI come from the germline V gene (reference sequence). CDR3 length equals 16 residues. The junction had 6 bases not matched to a gene; V was cut back by 0 bases and J by 5 bases. The CDR3 sequence is CASSYSNWTGGYGYTF. The CDR3 coding sequence is TGTGCCAGCAGTTACTCGAACTGGACAGGGGGTTATGGCTACACCTTC.

V is TRBV3-1 and J is TRBJ1-3; possible D gene TRBD1, 6 bases. CDR3 length: 14 amino acids. V was cut by 2 bases and J by 4 bases, with 9 bases left in between. In germline, CDR1 is LGHDT, CDR2 YNNKEL (reference sequence). This CDR3 reads CASSQRGAGNTIYF. CDR3 in DNA: TGTGCCAGCAGCCAAAGGGGGGCCGGAAACACCATATATTTT.

This chain links TRBV3-1 with TRBJ2-5; 10 nucleotides match TRBD2. Germline CDR1 is LGHDT and CDR2 is YNNKEL (reference sequence). Trimming took 0 bases from V and 0 from J; bases not matched to a gene: 4. The CDR3 spans 17 residues. The CDR3 here is CASSQDWSGGDQETQYF. CDR3 in DNA: TGTGCCAGCAGCCAAGATTGGAGCGGGGGGGACCAAGAGACCCAGTACTTC.

This clonotype was seen a handful of times. The chain carries TRBV7-9 and TRBJ2-1; weak D call: TRBD2 (5 bases). The CDR3 has 15 amino acids. The germline V and J ends were trimmed by 3 bases and 1 base, with 10 bases remaining between them. Germline V gene lookup returns CDR1 SEHNR and CDR2 FQNEAQ (reference sequence). The CDR3: CASSFGEGSYNEQFF. The CDR3, as DNA: TGTGCCAGCAGCTTCGGTGAGGGATCCTACAATGAGCAGTTCTTC.

The V and J genes are TRBV20-1 and TRBJ2-3, with D unclear. Germline values: CDR1 DFQATT, CDR2 SNEGSKA (reference sequence). CDR3 length equals 12 residues. The V end was cut by 4 bases, the J end by 5 bases, with 10 bases between. CDR3 DNA sequence: TGCAGTGCTATAGTGGCCGGAGATACGCAGTATTTT. Residues: CSAIVAGDTQYF.

Comments on this clonotype: A much larger clone lies a single base off, so this may be a read error. The chain links TRBV25-1 to TRBJ1-1, with 7 bases that match TRBD1. V shed 6 bases, J shed 1 base, and the junction held 2 bases outside the gene matches. The CDR3 spans 13 residues. Germline loops: CDR1 MGHDK, CDR2 SYGVNS. This chain's CDR3 is CASSAGGNTEAFF. The CDR3 DNA follows: TGTGCCAGCAGCGCAGGGGGGAACACTGAAGCTTTCTTT.

V is TRBV7-3 and J is TRBJ2-3; 11 bases map to TRBD2. The trim removed 4 bases at V and 4 bases at J, leaving 13 bases unmatched. Germline V gives CDR1 SGHTA, CDR2 FQGTGA. CDR3 length equals 18 residues. Here the CDR3 DNA reads TGTGCCAGCAGCTCGGCCGGGACTAGCGGAGGGTGGGCAGATACGCAGTATTTT. It is translated as CASSSAGTSGGWADTQYF.

This clonotype was recorded at least ten times. The chain carries TRBV12-3 or TRBV12-4 and TRBJ1-2; D is perhaps TRBD1 (5 bases). CDR3 length: 14 residues. The germline V and J ends were trimmed by 4 bases and 4 bases, with 13 bases remaining between them. The CDR3 here is CASSSPGTFYGYTF. The DNA of the CDR3 is TGTGCCAGCAGTTCCCCGGGGACGTTCTATGGCTACACCTTC.

Remarks on this clonotype: This may come from a read error, since a much larger clone is one base off. V gene TRBV3-1 combines with J gene TRBJ2-4; D uncertain. The end of the DNA is better explained by TRBJ2-7, so the J call may be wrong. The CDR3 totals 12 residues. Germline V gene sequence: CDR1 LGHDT, CDR2 YNNKEL (reference sequence). CDR3 sequence: CACSQTYYEQYF. DNA of the CDR3: TGTGCCTGCAGCCAAACCTACTACGAGCAGTACTTC.

V and J are TRBV5-1 and TRBJ2-5; D is unresolved. Germline CDR1 is SGHRS and CDR2 is YFSETQ. There are 14 residues in the CDR3. Trimming left V 4 bases short and J 2 bases short, with 12 bases between. CDR3 sequence reads: CASSPLQIQETQYF. For the CDR3, the DNA is TGCGCCAGCAGCCCACTACAGATACAAGAGACCCAGTACTTC.

This clonotype was detected only a few times. With a much larger clone just one base away, this may be a read error. The rearrangement links TRBV20-1 to TRBJ2-7, with D perhaps being TRBD1 or TRBD2 (5 bases each). The CDR3 covers 13 residues. The germline V gene encodes CDR1 DFQATT and CDR2 SNEGSKA (reference sequence). Trimming cost V 5 bases and J 4 bases, with 15 bases left between them. DNA for the CDR3: TGCAGTGCTGGGGGAGCGGCCGGATACGAGCAGTACTTC. Protein product: CSAGGAAGYEQYF.

For the CDR3, the DNA is TGTGCCAGCAGTGACGGACACGACCCCAACGAGCAGTACTTC. Translated, it gives CASSDGHDPNEQYF. The chain joins TRBV6-2 or TRBV6-3 to TRBJ2-5; the D gene is possibly TRBD1 (5 bases). The closer fit of TRBJ2-7 to the DNA end suggests the J call may be wrong. Germline values: CDR1 MNHEY, CDR2 SVGEGT. This CDR3 has 14 amino acids.

This clonotype was counted between two and nine times. This rearrangement joins TRBV6-5 to TRBJ1-2; D not resolved. Trimming removed 6 bases from V and 8 bases from J, with 22 bases in between. CDR3 length equals 15 residues. Germline lookup yields CDR1 MNHEY and CDR2 SVGAGI. Here the CDR3 DNA reads TGTGCCAGCAGAGCAACTGACTCCAGCACGGGCGGCTACACCTTC. Amino acids: CASRATDSSTGGYTF.

The rearrangement links TRBV28 to TRBJ1-5, with D uncertain. Deletions cut 2 bases from V and 4 bases from J, with 9 bases between. CDR1 MDHEN and CDR2 SYDVKM come from the germline V gene. The CDR3 is 14 residues long. CDR3: CASSLPEGNQPQHF. The CDR3 bases are TGTGCCAGCAGTTTACCTGAAGGGAATCAGCCCCAGCATTTT.

The chain joins TRBV7-9 to TRBJ2-2; TRBD1 aligns across 8 bases. The trim removed 7 bases at V and 1 base at J, leaving 5 bases unmatched. The CDR3 sequence is 15 residues long. Germline CDR1 SEHNR, CDR2 FQNEAQ (reference sequence). CDR3 DNA sequence: TGTGCCAGCATCCAAGGACAGGGGAACACCGGGGAGCTGTTTTTT. It is translated as CASIQGQGNTGELFF.

This clonotype was observed once. The chain has TRBV5-1 and TRBJ1-1; no firm D call. Trimming removed 4 bases from V and 1 base from J, with 8 bases in between. This CDR3 has 13 residues. Germline CDR1 reads SGHRS; CDR2 reads YFSETQ. The chain's CDR3 is CASSKERNTEAFF. The CDR3 DNA follows: TGCGCCAGCAGCAAGGAAAGGAACACTGAAGCTTTCTTT.

The gene calls are TRBV30 and TRBJ1-2; perhaps TRBD1 as D (5 bases). CDR3 length equals 12 residues. Trimming left V 7 bases short and J 9 bases short, with 18 bases between. Germline CDR1 GTSNPN, CDR2 SVGIG (reference sequence). The CDR3 region is CASSGGVRSYTF. Here the CDR3 DNA reads TGTGCCTCTTCCGGGGGGGTCAGGAGCTACACCTTC.

The chain joins TRBV6-5 to TRBJ2-3, with TRBD2 identical over 7 bases. The V segment lost 0 bases and the J segment 1 base; nucleotides outside the gene matches: 4. This CDR3 is 16 amino acids long. The germline CDR1 and CDR2 sequences are MNHEY and SVGAGI. This chain's CDR3 is CASSYSFAGGTDTQYF. CDR3 in DNA: TGTGCCAGCAGTTACTCGTTTGCGGGGGGCACAGATACGCAGTATTTT.